Shown below are 4 T cell receptor beta chains from a single sample sequenced in a study of cytomegalovirus exposure and HLA in healthy donors. PCR primers comprised 60 Vbeta and 13 Jbeta primers. The repertoire was sequenced with immunoSEQ multiplex PCR; TCRdb's copy has only in-frame clones and lacks some. The repertoire holds about 150,000 clones, 60% to 80% seen once, with around 11% in the top ten. Sequenced material: PBMCs. Receptors were obtained from a man in his late teens or twenties in good health and CMV-seropositive.

The chain is built from TRBV28 and TRBJ1-2; TRBD1 matches 10 bases. This CDR3 has 16 residues. Germline values: CDR1 MDHEN, CDR2 SYDVKM. V trimming: 2 bases; J trimming: 6 bases; junction bases outside the gene matches: 9. The CDR3 DNA reads as TGTGCCAGCAGTTTAGGCGGGACAGGGGATATGGATGGCTACACCTTC. This gives the protein CASSLGGTGDMDGYTF.

This chain uses TRBV18 with TRBJ1-1; D uncertain. The CDR3 sequence is 16 residues long. The V gene lost 3 bases and the J gene lost 0 bases, with 14 bases spanning the gap. CDR1 and CDR2 from the germline V gene are KGHSH and LQKENI. The CDR3 DNA reads TGTGCCAGCTCACCGGGCCGAGCCGGGATGAACACTGAAGCTTTCTTT. Protein product: CASSPGRAGMNTEAFF.

V is TRBV7-9 and J is TRBJ2-5; D gene uncertain. Trimming removed 5 bases from V and 1 base from J, with 11 bases in between. Germline V gives CDR1 SEHNR, CDR2 FQNEAQ (reference sequence). This CDR3 contains 14 residues. This chain's CDR3 is CASSPAGLQETQYF. Here the CDR3 DNA reads TGTGCCAGCAGCCCCGCTGGGCTCCAAGAGACCCAGTACTTC.

This chain connects TRBV28 to TRBJ1-5; 9 positions agree with TRBD1. Germline CDR1 MDHEN, CDR2 SYDVKM. Trimming at V came to 4 bases and at J to 6 bases, leaving 10 bases not matched to a gene. This CDR3 comprises 16 residues. CDR3 in DNA: TGTGCCAGCAGTTCAACGGGGACAGGGTCGGGTCAGCCCCAGCATTTT. Translating it yields CASSSTGTGSGQPQHF.